The 24 T cell receptor beta chains presented below share a single source sample, sequenced in a study of Graves' ophthalmopathy and Graves' hyperthyroidism. RNA transcripts yielded amplified TCR beta CDR3 regions. HTBI primers served in a first-round RT-PCR, which a second-round multiplex PCR followed. TCRdb fed the multiplex PCR reads into MiXCR, producing one record per CDR3 protein. Of 400,000 to 450,000 distinct CDR3 sequences in the sample, over 20% are singletons; the top ten hold 2.5% to 3%. The sequencing sample was made of peripheral blood. These receptors all come from a woman under 30 with stable Graves' hyperthyroidism.

This clonotype has ten or more counts. The chain has TRBV12-3 or TRBV12-4 and TRBJ2-5; perhaps TRBD1 as D (9 bases). CDR3 size: 19 residues. V was trimmed by 3 bases and J by 1 base, leaving 24 bases between them. The CDR3 sequence: CASSFPDRGGGRSQETQYF. Written as DNA, the CDR3 is TGTGCCAGCAGTTTCCCGGACAGGGGTGGCGGGAGGTCCCAAGAGACCCAGTACTTC.

V and J are TRBV30 and TRBJ2-7, with D hard to call. Germline V gene data show CDR1 as GTSNPN and CDR2 as SVGIG (reference sequence). V lost 7 bases and J lost 5, with 12 bases in between. This CDR3 has 11 residues. The CDR3 coding sequence is TGTGCCTTACGGCCAATAAACGAGCAGTACGTC. Its protein product is CALRPINEQYV.

This clonotype occurred many times. CDR3 region: CASSPNAGRRTNTEAFF. The DNA of the CDR3 is TGTGCCAGTAGCCCCAACGCCGGGAGACGGACGAACACTGAAGCTTTCTTT. This chain uses TRBV19 with TRBJ1-1, with D uncertain. This CDR3 is 17 amino acids long. V was trimmed by 6 bases and J by 1 base, leaving 21 bases between them. Looked up from germline, CDR1 is LNHDA and CDR2 is SQIVND (reference sequence). The entire variable domain, with the rest obtained from reference TRBV19 and TRBJ1-1, is as follows: DGGITQSPKYLFRKEGQNVTLSCEQNLNHDAMYWYRQDPGQGLRLIYYSQIVNDFQKGDIAEGYSVSREKKESFPLTVTSAQKNPTAFYLCASSPNAGRRTNTEAFFGQGTRLTVV.

This clonotype was seen repeatedly, ten times or more. CDR3: CAWARSGELFF. The DNA of the CDR3 is TGTGCCTGGGCGAGGTCCGGGGAGCTGTTTTTT. The chain employs TRBV30 and TRBJ2-2; D unclear. Trimming took off 5 bases at V and 6 bases at J, with 7 bases between the two ends. Germline V gene sequence: CDR1 GTSNPN, CDR2 SVGIG (reference sequence). The CDR3 sequence is 11 residues long.

A remark on this clonotype: A read error may explain this, as a much larger clone is one base away. J is TRBJ1-1 and V is TRBV7-8; D is unresolved. The ends were cut back, 5 bases at V and 1 base at J, with 11 bases in the middle. This CDR3 is 14 amino acids long. Germline-derived CDR1 and CDR2 are SGHVS and FQNEAQ. CDR3 bases: TGTGCCAGCAGCGCTCAGACATCGAACACTGAAGCTTTCTTT. It encodes CASSAQTSNTEAFF. Filled out from reference TRBV7-8 and TRBJ1-1, the complete variable domain reads GAGVSQSPRYKVAKRGQDVALRCDPISGHVSLFWYQQALGQGPEFLTYFQNEAQLDKSGLPSDRFFAERPEGSVSTLKIQRTQQEDSAVYLCASSAQTSNTEAFFGQGTRLTVV.

This clonotype was picked up many times. CDR3 sequence (DNA): TGCAGTGCTTTACCGGGACTAGCGTCCTACGAGCAGTACTTC. Protein product: CSALPGLASYEQYF. The J gene is TRBJ2-7, the V gene TRBV20-1; TRBD2 matches at 10 bases. The CDR3 covers 14 residues. V lost 5 bases, J lost 1 base, and 5 bases stayed unmatched. Germline-derived CDR1 and CDR2 are DFQATT and SNEGSKA (reference sequence).

This clonotype was counted between two and nine times. A much larger clone is a single base away; this may be a read error. V and J are TRBV28 and TRBJ2-7, with TRBD2 identical over 7 bases. Germline assignment: CDR1 MDHEN and CDR2 SYDVKM. After removal of 8 bases from V and 3 bases from J, the junction contained 10 bases not matched to a gene. This CDR3 region has 14 residues. CDR3 sequence: CASGRETENYEQYF. CDR3 in DNA: TGTGCCAGCGGGAGGGAGACCGAAAACTACGAGCAGTACTTC.

The V call is TRBV12-3 or TRBV12-4, the J call TRBJ1-1; D unclear. The CDR3 runs to 17 residues. The V gene lost 5 bases and the J gene lost 0 bases, with 19 bases spanning the gap. The CDR3 here is CASSHLVVGLMNTEAFF. CDR3 nucleotide sequence: TGTGCCAGCAGTCACCTTGTGGTTGGGCTAATGAACACTGAAGCTTTCTTT.

Many counts were recorded for this clonotype. The rearrangement links TRBV11-2 to TRBJ2-7; 8 positions match TRBD1. The ends lost 5 bases at V and 1 base at J; junction bases unmatched: 10. Per germline, CDR1 SGHAT and CDR2 FQNNGV. The CDR3 has 16 residues. This chain's CDR3 is CASSPGQGKGSYEQYF. CDR3 nucleotides: TGTGCCAGCAGCCCAGGACAGGGCAAGGGATCCTACGAGCAGTACTTC. Full variable domain (missing parts from reference TRBV11-2 and TRBJ2-7): EAGVAQSPRYKIIEKRQSVAFWCNPISGHATLYWYQQILGQGPKLLIQFQNNGVVDDSQLPKDRFSAERLKGVDSTLKIQPAKLEDSAVYLCASSPGQGKGSYEQYFGPGTRLTVT.

Ten or more counts support this clonotype. This chain links TRBV20-1 with TRBJ2-2; the D is unclear. V lost 3 bases, J lost 2 bases, and 16 bases lay in between. The CDR3 covers 16 residues. From germline, CDR1 is DFQATT and CDR2 SNEGSKA (reference sequence). The CDR3: CSARQAVGHNTGELFF. CDR3 DNA sequence: TGCAGTGCTAGGCAAGCTGTTGGCCATAACACCGGGGAGCTGTTTTTT.

In this sample, this clonotype turned up many times. The chain links TRBV27 to TRBJ2-7; TRBD2 might be the D (6 bases). The CDR3 totals 15 residues. V lost 2 bases and J 2 bases, leaving 13 bases between the germline ends. The germline V gene encodes CDR1 MNHEY and CDR2 SMNVEV (reference sequence). CDR3: CASSLEAGYTYEQYF. As DNA, the CDR3 is TGTGCCAGCAGTTTAGAAGCGGGTTACACCTACGAGCAGTACTTC.

The DNA of the CDR3 is TGTGCCAGCAGTCACCCGGGACAGCCCTACGAGCAGTACTTC. Protein product: CASSHPGQPYEQYF. The chain joins TRBV7-8 to TRBJ2-7; 7 bases match TRBD1. The V gene end was trimmed by 6 bases and the J gene end by 2 bases; junction bases not matched to a gene: 7. This CDR3 comprises 14 residues. The germline gives CDR1 SGHVS, CDR2 FQNEAQ.

The V and J genes are TRBV19 and TRBJ1-2, with a weak D call TRBD1 (6 bases). Germline CDR1 is LNHDA and CDR2 is SQIVND (reference sequence). V lost 4 bases and J lost 0, with 12 bases in between. This CDR3 contains 15 residues. The CDR3 sequence: CASSTSGASNYGYTF. The DNA of the CDR3 is TGTGCCAGTAGTACGTCAGGGGCGTCTAACTATGGCTACACCTTC.

This clonotype has ten or more counts. The chain employs TRBV5-1 and TRBJ2-5; 8 bases map to TRBD2. V lost 7 bases and J lost 5; bases outside the gene matches: 10. This CDR3 comprises 14 residues. Germline V gene sequence: CDR1 SGHRS, CDR2 YFSETQ. The CDR3: CASSTGRAGETQYF. For the CDR3, the DNA is TGCGCCAGCTCGACCGGGAGGGCGGGGGAGACCCAGTACTTC.

This chain joins TRBV5-1 and TRBJ1-1, with no clear D. This CDR3 comprises 14 residues. Germline V CDR1 and CDR2: SGHRS, YFSETQ. Trimming left V 2 bases short and J 1 base short, with 9 bases between. CDR3 nucleotides: TGCGCCAGCAGCTTCGGACGGGAGAACACTGAAGCTTTCTTT. It yields the protein CASSFGRENTEAFF.

Concerning this clonotype itself: An end of the junction does not agree with germline; a read error may underlie this. The chain employs TRBV6-1 and TRBJ2-7; perhaps TRBD2 as D (6 bases). The CDR3 covers 15 residues. CDR1 and CDR2 (germline): MNHNS, SASEGT. The CDR3 DNA reads as TGTGCCAGCAGGTCTGGGACTGGCGGGCTCTACGAACAGTACTTC. Protein sequence: CASRSGTGGLYEQYF.

The V and J genes are TRBV29-1 and TRBJ1-1; D is unclear. The CDR3 runs to 12 residues. Between the trimmed V and J ends, which lost 7 bases and 4 bases, there was a span of 13 bases. The V gene's germline CDR1 is SQVTM and CDR2 ANQGSEA. The CDR3 loop is CSATLVLTEAFF. The CDR3, as DNA: TGCAGCGCCACTCTTGTTCTCACTGAAGCTTTCTTT.

At least ten counts were recorded for this clonotype. This chain connects TRBV2 to TRBJ2-5; maybe TRBD2 (5 bases). The length of the CDR3 is 14 residues. Trimming left V 10 bases short and J 2 bases short, with 17 bases between. CDR1 is SNHLY, CDR2 FYNNEI, per germline. In DNA, the CDR3 is TGTGCCACCGCCTTCCGGGGTCATCAAGAGACCCAGTACTTC. Its translation is CATAFRGHQETQYF.

This clonotype appeared many times. The chain is built from TRBV20-1 and TRBJ2-7; no firm D call. The CDR3 is 14 amino acids. Deletions cut 0 bases from V and 1 base from J, with 10 bases between. The V gene's germline CDR1 is DFQATT and CDR2 SNEGSKA (reference sequence). This chain's CDR3 is CSAREEQISYEQYF. Written as DNA, the CDR3 is TGCAGTGCTAGAGAGGAACAGATTTCCTACGAGCAGTACTTC.

The table lists this clonotype with many counts. The gene calls are TRBV6-1 and TRBJ1-1; D perhaps matches TRBD1 (6 bases). The CDR3 totals 13 residues. CDR1 is MNHNS and CDR2 is SASEGT in the germline V gene. V was pared by 10 bases and J by 4 bases, with 16 bases between. The CDR3 DNA is TGTGCCACACGCGGGGGGCTGGGCACTGAAGCTTTCTTT. Protein: CATRGGLGTEAFF.

This clonotype occurred many times. The V and J genes are TRBV10-3 and TRBJ2-7; 9 bases map to TRBD1. Germline V gene lookup returns CDR1 ENHRY and CDR2 SYGVKD. This CDR3 spans 18 amino acids. With 0 bases clipped from V and 1 base from J, the junction kept 10 bases outside the gene matches. The CDR3 here is CAISESFRDRVRSYEQYF. The DNA for the CDR3 is TGTGCCATCAGTGAGTCTTTCCGGGACAGGGTCCGTTCCTACGAGCAGTACTTC.

This clonotype was detected many times. Possible read error: a much larger clone is one base away. The V and J genes are TRBV28 and TRBJ1-6; 8 nucleotides line up with TRBD1. Germline CDR1 is MDHEN and CDR2 is SYDVKM. This CDR3 contains 13 residues. The CDR3 region is CATEGQANSHLHF. In nucleotides, the CDR3 is TGTGCCACGGAGGGACAGGCGAATTCACACCTCCACTTT.

This clonotype is a singleton in its sample. The rearrangement joins TRBV6-2 or TRBV6-3 to TRBJ1-5; no clear D gene. V lost 5 bases to trimming and J lost 0 bases, with 14 bases between them. The CDR3 is 16 amino acids. Germline CDR1 and CDR2: MNHEY and SVGEGT. This CDR3 reads CASSEWQTDSNQPQHF. DNA for the CDR3: TGTGCCAGCAGTGAGTGGCAGACTGATAGCAATCAGCCCCAGCATTTT.

Ten or more counts support this clonotype. V gene TRBV28 combines with J gene TRBJ2-7; no clear D gene. This CDR3 comprises 11 residues. The V gene lost 3 bases and the J gene lost 5 bases, with 5 bases spanning the gap. The germline gives CDR1 MDHEN, CDR2 SYDVKM. This CDR3 reads CASSFIHEQYF. CDR3 nucleotides: TGTGCCAGCAGTTTCATCCACGAGCAGTACTTC.